This T cell receptor beta chain was sequenced for a study of cytomegalovirus exposure and HLA in healthy donors. Study background: Findings of an earlier analysis included 110 million or so unique TCR beta sequences from around 180 million T cells. General observations from the study: Cytomegalovirus association was listed for 164 TCR beta chains.

The CDR3 totals 19 residues. Trimming shortened V by 4 bases and J by 0 bases, and 20 bases separated the two germline ends. Germline CDR1 and CDR2: SGDLS and YYNGEE. This clone was recorded only once. Its specificity is unknown. Primers: 60 Vbeta forward and 13 Jbeta reverse. Per the original data handling: Per a later analysis, the number of unique TCR beta chains was around 80 million, of which around 10 million were shared. Produced via immunoSEQ multiplex PCR; TCRdb's table is partial and in-frame only. V and J calls and clone size follow that table, whereas D and trimming were derived from the DNA. The table includes over 150,000 clones, about 76% detected once.

The sequenced material came from PBMCs. The chain is built from TRBV9 and TRBJ2-6; D is perhaps TRBD2 (6 bases). This TCR derives from a young man in good health and CMV-seropositive. DNA for the CDR3: TGTGCCAGCAGCCTCAGTAGTAGTGGGGGGTACTCTGGGGCCAACGTCCTGACTTTC. Protein product: CASSLSSSGGYSGANVLTF.